This passage covers 27 T cell receptor beta chains from one sample sequenced in a study of T cells in Graves' hyperthyroidism and ophthalmopathy. There were TCR beta CDR3 regions amplified from RNA transcripts. In the first-round RT-PCR of the TCR CDR3, the HTBI primer set was used. TCRdb independently ran MiXCR on the multiplex PCR reads; one entry per CDR3 protein. The sample contains roughly 570,000 distinct CDR3 sequences, around 46% of which appear only once. Sequencing was done on a sample of peripheral blood or thyroid tissue (not recorded which). The receptors were gathered from a woman aged 18-35 years with Graves' hyperthyroidism.

The gene calls are TRBV4-3 and TRBJ1-6; weak D call: TRBD1 (5 bases). There are 16 residues in the CDR3. From germline, CDR1 is LGHNA and CDR2 YSLEER. Trimming left V 4 bases short and J 9 bases short, with 19 bases between. CDR3 amino acids: CASSPTQRGMGSPLHF. The DNA of the CDR3 is TGCGCCAGCAGCCCTACCCAGCGGGGGATGGGTTCACCCCTCCACTTT.

This clonotype was detected ten times or more. This rearrangement joins TRBV15 to TRBJ1-5, with D possibly TRBD1 on 6 matching bases. V was shortened by 0 bases and J by 9 bases, with 15 bases between the two germline ends. CDR3 length: 15 residues. Germline CDR1 LNHNV, CDR2 YYDKDF (reference sequence). CDR3 amino acids: CATSREQGLLSPQHF. CDR3 DNA: TGTGCCACCAGCAGAGAACAGGGTCTACTATCGCCCCAGCATTTT.

This clonotype was counted only a few times. Mismatch with germline at one junction end may stem from a read error. This sequence joins TRBV6-5 and TRBJ2-6, with 7 bases lining up with TRBD2. Germline-derived CDR1 and CDR2 are MNHEY and SVGAGI. The length of the CDR3 is 11 residues. The CDR3 protein is CASRRSGTEAF. CDR3 sequence (DNA): TGTGCCAGCAGAAGGAGCGGGACTGAAGCTTTC.

A note on this clonotype: A read error is possible here, since a much larger clone lies one base away. The rearrangement joins TRBV5-5 to TRBJ2-2; D is ambiguous. Looked up from germline, CDR1 is SGHKS and CDR2 is YYEKEE (reference sequence). The CDR3 has 12 residues. As DNA, the CDR3 is TGTGCCTGCAGCTCACTGGCCGGGGAGCTGTTTTTT. Protein: CACSSLAGELFF.

This clonotype was counted many times. The chain couples TRBV4-3 to TRBJ1-1; D is undetermined. Germline CDR1 LGHNA, CDR2 YSLEER. The CDR3 is 14 residues long. Trimming shortened V by 0 bases and J by 1 base, and 6 bases separated the two germline ends. The CDR3 loop reads CASSQDTENTEAFF. The DNA of the CDR3 is TGCGCCAGCAGCCAAGATACAGAGAACACTGAAGCTTTCTTT.

A single count supports this clonotype. A junction end diverges from the germline sequence, so it may reflect a read error. The chain links TRBV5-5 to TRBJ2-6, with 8 positions matching TRBD1. CDR3 size: 12 residues. The germline CDR1 and CDR2 sequences are SGHKS and YYEKEE (reference sequence). The CDR3 DNA reads TGTGCCAGCAGTTTGTCAGGGGGCACTGAAGCTTTC. It is translated as CASSLSGGTEAF.

There are many counts of this clonotype. The genes are TRBV5-6 and TRBJ2-5, with D hard to call. The germline V gene has CDR1 SGHDT and CDR2 YYEEEE. Deletions cut 0 bases from V and 4 bases from J, with 16 bases between. The CDR3 sequence is 16 residues long. CDR3 DNA: TGTGCCAGCAGCTTGGGAGACTGGTGGGGTTCAGAGACCCAGTACTTC. It yields the protein CASSLGDWWGSETQYF.

The gene calls are TRBV5-1 and TRBJ1-3; D perhaps matches TRBD1 (5 bases). V dropped 0 bases and J dropped 0 bases, with 10 bases sitting between them. This CDR3 has 16 residues. CDR1 is SGHRS and CDR2 is YFSETQ in the germline V gene. The CDR3 nucleotides are TGCGCCAGCAGCTTGGAACCCGACAGCTCTGGAAACACCATATATTTT. This encodes CASSLEPDSSGNTIYF.

The chain carries TRBV10-3 and TRBJ1-1; 8 bases align to TRBD1. Germline V gene lookup returns CDR1 ENHRY and CDR2 SYGVKD. The V segment lost 6 bases and the J segment 0 bases; nucleotides outside the gene matches: 6. There are 15 residues in the CDR3. DNA for the CDR3: TGTGCCATCAGCCTCCAGGGGGCGATGAACACTGAAGCTTTCTTT. Translating it yields CAISLQGAMNTEAFF.

In this sample, this clonotype turned up many times. The rearrangement uses TRBV5-8 and TRBJ2-7; 8 bases map to TRBD1. The length of the CDR3 is 15 residues. CDR1 is SGHTS and CDR2 is YDEGEE in the germline V gene. The trim removed 4 bases at V and 1 base at J, leaving 7 bases unmatched. CDR3 region: CASSIRQGSSYEQYF. In DNA, the CDR3 is TGTGCCAGCAGCATCCGACAGGGGTCATCCTACGAGCAGTACTTC.

The chain is built from TRBV7-2 and TRBJ2-5; 12 nucleotides align to TRBD2. The V and J ends lost 4 bases and 4 bases, in that order; junction bases with no gene match: 16. The CDR3 contains 19 residues. Germline loops: CDR1 SGHTA, CDR2 FQGNSA. The CDR3 sequence is CASSWGPLAGGPIRETQYF. The CDR3 DNA is TGTGCCAGCAGCTGGGGCCCACTAGCGGGAGGCCCGATTAGAGAGACCCAGTACTTC.

V usage is TRBV10-3 and J usage is TRBJ2-2; 8 bases are a match to TRBD1. The length of the CDR3 is 11 residues. V lost 8 bases and J lost 13; bases outside the gene matches: 6. Germline V lookup: CDR1 ENHRY, CDR2 SYGVKD. CDR3 in amino acids: CAIGVGTGLFF. The CDR3 bases are TGTGCCATCGGAGTCGGGACAGGGCTGTTTTTT.

This clonotype showed up just a few times. This sequence joins TRBV2 and TRBJ2-7; 8 nucleotides align to TRBD2. From germline, CDR1 is SNHLY and CDR2 FYNNEI. J lost 3 bases, V lost 8 bases, and 9 bases had no gene match. CDR3 length: 14 amino acids. The CDR3 protein is CASPPGGRCYEQYF. CDR3 sequence (DNA): TGTGCCAGCCCGCCGGGCGGGAGGTGCTACGAGCAGTACTTC.

The chain uses TRBV27 and TRBJ1-1, with no clear D. Germline assignment: CDR1 MNHEY and CDR2 SMNVEV (reference sequence). V was clipped by 3 bases and J by 7 bases, with 15 bases between them. The CDR3 runs 14 residues. CDR3 in DNA: TGTGCCAGCAGTTTTCGTGTAGGGTCGGTTGAAGCTTTCTTT. Translating gives CASSFRVGSVEAFF.

At least ten counts were recorded for this clonotype. The chain employs TRBV12-3 or TRBV12-4 and TRBJ1-3; the D is unclear. The CDR3 totals 13 residues. Trimming removed 0 bases from V and 8 bases from J, with 8 bases in between. The CDR3 bases are TGTGCCAGCAGTTTAGCCCCCTGGGACACCATATATTTT. It encodes CASSLAPWDTIYF.

V is TRBV10-3 and J is TRBJ2-5, with TRBD1 identical over 10 bases. Germline CDR1 reads ENHRY; CDR2 reads SYGVKD. Trimming cost V 8 bases and J 5 bases; bases outside gene matches: 11. The length of the CDR3 is 15 residues. The CDR3 DNA reads as TGTGCCATCGGGGGAAGGGACAGGGGTGGCGAGACCCAGTACTTC. Its protein is CAIGGRDRGGETQYF.

The V gene is TRBV20-1, the J gene TRBJ2-3; D call uncertain. V was trimmed by 4 bases and J by 1 base, leaving 12 bases between them. CDR1 DFQATT and CDR2 SNEGSKA come from the germline V gene (reference sequence). CDR3 size: 14 residues. CDR3 DNA sequence: TGCAGTGCTACCGTAGGGTTCCGCACAGATACGCAGTATTTT. Amino acids: CSATVGFRTDTQYF.

This clonotype was observed at least ten times. The V gene is TRBV20-1, the J gene TRBJ2-2; D gene uncertain. Germline-derived CDR1 and CDR2 are DFQATT and SNEGSKA (reference sequence). The CDR3 extends over 12 amino acids. The CDR3 reads CSPGANTGELFF. The CDR3 DNA follows: TGCAGCCCGGGTGCGAACACCGGGGAGCTGTTTTTT.

There are many counts of this clonotype. The V and J genes are TRBV7-9 and TRBJ2-7; D is ambiguous. This CDR3 has 16 residues. Germline assignment: CDR1 SEHNR and CDR2 FQNEAQ (reference sequence). The ends were cut back, 1 base at V and 3 bases at J, with 16 bases in the middle. Here the CDR3 reads CASSLDGSSGVYEQYF. CDR3 nucleotides: TGTGCCAGCAGCTTAGATGGGTCTAGTGGAGTCTACGAGCAGTACTTC.

The sample holds many counts of this clonotype. This sequence joins TRBV25-1 and TRBJ1-2; unclear D gene. Trimming took off 2 bases at V and 6 bases at J, with 19 bases between the two ends. The CDR3 totals 16 residues. Germline V gene data show CDR1 as MGHDK and CDR2 as SYGVNS. DNA of the CDR3: TGTGCCAGCAGTGAAAGGTTCGGACCTCAAGCGGATGGCTACACCTTC. This gives the protein CASSERFGPQADGYTF.

This clonotype showed up just a few times. The chain links TRBV20-1 to TRBJ2-7; D call uncertain. The germline V gene has CDR1 DFQATT and CDR2 SNEGSKA (reference sequence). This CDR3 is 13 amino acids long. V gave up 6 bases and J gave up 6 bases, with 18 bases separating them. This CDR3 reads CSAPQVPGGEQYF. CDR3 in DNA: TGCAGTGCCCCCCAGGTTCCGGGTGGCGAGCAGTACTTC.

The chain recombines TRBV24-1 with TRBJ2-5; 12 nucleotides match TRBD2. This CDR3 is built from 16 residues. Looked up from germline, CDR1 is KGHDR and CDR2 is SFDVKD. Germline trimming cut 4 bases from V and 4 bases from J; bases unmatched to any gene: 6. DNA of the CDR3: TGTGCCACCAGTGAGGAACTAGCGGGAGGAGGAGAGACCCAGTACTTC. It yields the protein CATSEELAGGGETQYF.

The chain carries TRBV24-1 and TRBJ2-2; D is uncertain. Germline assignment: CDR1 KGHDR and CDR2 SFDVKD. The V gene lost 6 bases and the J gene lost 0 bases, with 7 bases spanning the gap. The CDR3 spans 14 residues. CDR3: CATSPSANTGELFF. The DNA of the CDR3 is TGTGCCACCAGTCCAAGCGCGAACACCGGGGAGCTGTTTTTT.

Many counts were recorded for this clonotype. The rearrangement uses TRBV10-3 and TRBJ2-2; 15 positions match TRBD2. The germline V gene encodes CDR1 ENHRY and CDR2 SYGVKD. This CDR3 is 18 amino acids long. V was pared by 7 bases and J by 1 base, with 7 bases of the junction left unmatched. Written as DNA, the CDR3 is TGTGCCATCAATCCTGGGACTAGCGGGAGGAGGAACACCGGGGAGCTGTTTTTT. It codes for CAINPGTSGRRNTGELFF.

The V call is TRBV7-2, the J call TRBJ2-7; TRBD2 is a possible D gene (6 bases). Germline lookup yields CDR1 SGHTA and CDR2 FQGNSA. V gave up 1 base and J gave up 9 bases, with 13 bases separating them. This CDR3 contains 13 residues. The CDR3 protein is CASSLEARERQYF. In nucleotides, the CDR3 is TGTGCCAGCAGCTTAGAGGCTCGGGAGAGGCAGTACTTC.

At least ten counts were recorded for this clonotype. CDR3 loop: CASSFNPGRTEAFF. CDR3 nucleotides: TGCGCCAGCAGCTTTAATCCAGGCCGGACTGAAGCTTTCTTT. The rearrangement links TRBV5-1 to TRBJ1-1; D remains unclear. The V and J ends lost 2 bases and 5 bases respectively, with 13 bases between them. This CDR3 region has 14 residues. Germline assignment: CDR1 SGHRS and CDR2 YFSETQ. The variable domain in full, completed from reference TRBV5-1 and TRBJ1-1, reads KAGVTQTPRYLIKTRGQQVTLSCSPISGHRSVSWYQQTPGQGLQFLFEYFSETQRNKGNFPGRFSGRQFSNSRSEMNVSTLELGDSALYLCASSFNPGRTEAFFGQGTRLTVV.

This clonotype has ten or more counts. The chain combines TRBV5-1 with TRBJ1-1; the match to TRBD1 covers 9 bases. Trimming at V came to 2 bases and at J to 0 bases, leaving 5 bases not matched to a gene. This CDR3 comprises 16 residues. Germline CDR1 SGHRS, CDR2 YFSETQ. CDR3 loop: CASSFLGQGMNTEAFF. CDR3 sequence (DNA): TGCGCCAGCAGCTTCCTCGGACAGGGGATGAACACTGAAGCTTTCTTT.